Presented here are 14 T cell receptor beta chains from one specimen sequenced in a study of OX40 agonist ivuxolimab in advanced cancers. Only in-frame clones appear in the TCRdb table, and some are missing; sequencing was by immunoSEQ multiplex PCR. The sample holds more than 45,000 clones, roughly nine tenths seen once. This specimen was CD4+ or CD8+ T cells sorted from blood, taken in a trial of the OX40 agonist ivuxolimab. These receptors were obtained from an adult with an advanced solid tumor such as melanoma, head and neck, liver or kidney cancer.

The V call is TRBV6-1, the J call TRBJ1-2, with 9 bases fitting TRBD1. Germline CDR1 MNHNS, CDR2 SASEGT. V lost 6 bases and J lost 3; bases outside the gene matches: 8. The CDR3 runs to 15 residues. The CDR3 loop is CASSPSRTGDYGYTF. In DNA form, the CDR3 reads TGTGCCAGCAGCCCCTCCCGGACAGGGGACTATGGCTACACCTTC.

In DNA, the CDR3 is TGTGCCAGCAGCTTAGCGCGTTTTAGGAGCGCCTCCTACGAGCAGTACTTC. Protein: CASSLARFRSASYEQYF. The chain employs TRBV11-1 and TRBJ2-7; D unclear. The ends were cut back, 0 bases at V and 0 bases at J, with 15 bases in the middle. The germline gives CDR1 SGHAT, CDR2 FQDESV (reference sequence). The CDR3 extends over 17 amino acids.

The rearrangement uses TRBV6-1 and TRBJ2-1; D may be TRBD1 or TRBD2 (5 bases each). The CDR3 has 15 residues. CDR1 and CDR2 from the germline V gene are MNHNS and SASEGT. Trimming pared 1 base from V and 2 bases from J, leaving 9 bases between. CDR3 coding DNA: TGTGCCAGCAGTGAAGTGAGGGGCCCCTACAATGAGCAGTTCTTC. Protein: CASSEVRGPYNEQFF.

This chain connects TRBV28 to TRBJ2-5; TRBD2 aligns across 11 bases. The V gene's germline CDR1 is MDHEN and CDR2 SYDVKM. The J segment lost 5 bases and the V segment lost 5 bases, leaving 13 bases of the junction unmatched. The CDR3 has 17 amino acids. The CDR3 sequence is CASSPGTSGNFGETQYF. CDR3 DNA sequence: TGTGCCAGCAGTCCCGGGACTAGCGGCAACTTCGGGGAGACCCAGTACTTC. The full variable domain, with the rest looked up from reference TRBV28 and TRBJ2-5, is DVKVTQSSRYLVKRTGEKVFLECVQDMDHENMFWYRQDPGLGLRLIYFSYDVKMKEKGDIPEGYSVSREKKERFSLILESASTNQTSMYLCASSPGTSGNFGETQYFGPGTRLLVL.

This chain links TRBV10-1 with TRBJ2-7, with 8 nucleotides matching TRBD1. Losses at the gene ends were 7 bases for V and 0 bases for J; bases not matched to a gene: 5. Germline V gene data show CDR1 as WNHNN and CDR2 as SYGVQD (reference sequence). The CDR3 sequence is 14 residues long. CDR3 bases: TGCGCCAGCAACAGGACAGGGAGCTCCTACGAGCAGTACTTC. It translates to CASNRTGSSYEQYF.

The CDR3 is CATSREPTPDTQYF. CDR3 bases: TGTGCCACCAGCAGAGAACCTACTCCAGATACGCAGTATTTT. The J gene is TRBJ2-3, the V gene TRBV15; D ambiguous. V was trimmed by 0 bases and J by 4 bases, leaving 8 bases between them. In germline, CDR1 is LNHNV, CDR2 YYDKDF (reference sequence). The CDR3 spans 14 residues.

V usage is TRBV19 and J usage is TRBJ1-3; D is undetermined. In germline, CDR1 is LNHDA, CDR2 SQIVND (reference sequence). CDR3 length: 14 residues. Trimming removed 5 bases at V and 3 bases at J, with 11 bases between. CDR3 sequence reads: CASSPSAVGNTIYF. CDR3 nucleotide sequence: TGTGCCAGTAGTCCTAGCGCGGTTGGAAACACCATATATTTT.

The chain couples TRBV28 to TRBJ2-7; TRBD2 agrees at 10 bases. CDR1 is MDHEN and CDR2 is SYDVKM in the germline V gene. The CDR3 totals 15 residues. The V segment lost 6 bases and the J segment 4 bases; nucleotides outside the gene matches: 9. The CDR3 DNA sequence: TGTGCCAGCAGCCTCCCCCTAGCGGGAGAGTACGAGCAGTACTTC. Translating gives CASSLPLAGEYEQYF.

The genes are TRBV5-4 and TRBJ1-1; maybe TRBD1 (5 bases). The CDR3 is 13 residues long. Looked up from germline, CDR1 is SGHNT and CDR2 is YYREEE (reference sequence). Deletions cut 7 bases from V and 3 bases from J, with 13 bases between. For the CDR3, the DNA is TGTGCCAGCCAGACAGAGACGCACACTGAAGCTTTCTTT. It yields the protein CASQTETHTEAFF.

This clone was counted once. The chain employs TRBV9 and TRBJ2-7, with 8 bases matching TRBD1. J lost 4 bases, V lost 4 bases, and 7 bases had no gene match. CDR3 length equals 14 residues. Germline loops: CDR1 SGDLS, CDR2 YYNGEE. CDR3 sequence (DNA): TGTGCCAGCAGCCAAGGACAGGGTACTTACGAGCAGTACTTC. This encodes CASSQGQGTYEQYF.

Here the CDR3 DNA reads TGTGCCAGTAGTATAGCTTCCCGCAGCTCCTACGAGCAGTACTTC. Protein product: CASSIASRSSYEQYF. The J gene is TRBJ2-7, the V gene TRBV19; D remains unclear. The CDR3 length is 15 residues. Germline loops: CDR1 LNHDA, CDR2 SQIVND (reference sequence). Trimming cost V 1 base and J 0 bases, with 10 bases left between them.

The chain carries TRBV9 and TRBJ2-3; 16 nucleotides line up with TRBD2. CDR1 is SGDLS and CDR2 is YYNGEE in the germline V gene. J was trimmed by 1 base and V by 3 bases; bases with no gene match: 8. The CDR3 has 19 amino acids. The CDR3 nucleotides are TGTGCCAGCAGCGCCTCGGGACTAGCGGGAGGGGGTGGCACAGATACGCAGTATTTT. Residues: CASSASGLAGGGGTDTQYF.

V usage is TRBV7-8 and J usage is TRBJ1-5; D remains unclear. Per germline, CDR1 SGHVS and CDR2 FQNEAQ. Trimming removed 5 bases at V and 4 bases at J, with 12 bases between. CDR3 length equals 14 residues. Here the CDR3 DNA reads TGTGCCAGCAGCCCGAGGGAACCAAATCAGCCCCAGCATTTT. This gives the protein CASSPREPNQPQHF. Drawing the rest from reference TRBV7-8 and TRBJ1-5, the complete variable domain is GAGVSQSPRYKVAKRGQDVALRCDPISGHVSLFWYQQALGQGPEFLTYFQNEAQLDKSGLPSDRFFAERPEGSVSTLKIQRTQQEDSAVYLCASSPREPNQPQHFGDGTRLSIL.

CDR3 protein: CASSYIQQSYNEQFF. CDR3 nucleotide sequence: TGTGCCAGCAGTTACATCCAGCAATCCTACAATGAGCAGTTCTTC. The chain combines TRBV6-6 with TRBJ2-1; D gene ambiguous. The CDR3 covers 15 residues. Germline V gene sequence: CDR1 MNHNY, CDR2 SVGAGI (reference sequence). V was cut by 2 bases and J by 1 base, with 9 bases left in between.